The 6 T cell receptor beta chains below come from one sample, sequenced in a study of CD8+ T cells in alopecia areata. Isolated RNA was reverse transcribed into cDNA used as the sequencing template. TCRdb's copy holds only in-frame clones and misses some; the assay was immunoSEQ multiplex PCR. Of about 200,000 clones in the sample, roughly 60% were seen once. Sample treatment: oral pan-JAK inhibitor, 5-10 mg twice daily. The sequences come from CD4+ T cells sorted from blood, collected at week 24, from a patient treated with tofacitinib. Receptors originate from a human donor with alopecia areata.

To note about this clone: This CDR3 is also generated by other DNA sequences in the sample. This chain uses TRBV5-1 with TRBJ2-5; weak D call: TRBD1 (6 bases). The CDR3 has 13 residues. V was cut by 4 bases and J by 2 bases, with 9 bases left in between. Germline CDR1 SGHRS, CDR2 YFSETQ. For the CDR3, the DNA is TGCGCCAGCAGCCAAGGACAGCAAGAGACCCAGTACTTC. Its translation: CASSQGQQETQYF. Based on the CDR3 plus reference TRBV5-1 and TRBJ2-5, the full variable domain is KAGVTQTPRYLIKTRGQQVTLSCSPISGHRSVSWYQQTPGQGLQFLFEYFSETQRNKGNFPGRFSGRQFSNSRSEMNVSTLELGDSALYLCASSQGQQETQYFGPGTRLLVL.

This clone was detected only a few times. This chain joins TRBV29-1 and TRBJ2-6; 9 nucleotides agree with TRBD1. Germline V gives CDR1 SQVTM, CDR2 ANQGSEA. The J segment lost 2 bases and the V segment lost 5 bases, leaving 4 bases of the junction unmatched. This CDR3 contains 15 residues. CDR3 sequence: CSVSTGGAGANVLTF. The CDR3 DNA sequence: TGCAGCGTTAGTACAGGGGGCGCTGGGGCCAACGTCCTGACTTTC.

This rearrangement joins TRBV7-2 to TRBJ1-2, with TRBD1 identical over 12 bases. J was trimmed by 7 bases and V by 1 base; bases with no gene match: 4. The CDR3 length is 15 residues. Germline V lookup: CDR1 SGHTA, CDR2 FQGNSA. CDR3 DNA sequence: TGTGCCAGCAGCTTAGTGCGGGACAGGGGGCCTGGCTACACCTTC. As protein: CASSLVRDRGPGYTF.

The rearrangement uses TRBV5-1 and TRBJ2-1; a possible D gene is TRBD2 (6 bases). V lost 5 bases and J 1 base, leaving 16 bases between the germline ends. Germline-derived CDR1 and CDR2 are SGHRS and YFSETQ. CDR3 length: 16 residues. In DNA form, the CDR3 reads TGCGCCAGCAGTCGAGTTCCCGGGAGTTCCTACAATGAGCAGTTCTTC. It specifies CASSRVPGSSYNEQFF.

This clone was observed a few times. The chain couples TRBV6-6 to TRBJ1-1; D gene ambiguous. Trimming took 7 bases from V and 4 from J, leaving 7 bases between them. Per the germline V gene, CDR1 is MNHNY and CDR2 is SVGAGI (reference sequence). CDR3 size: 11 residues. CDR3 in DNA: TGTGCCAGCACTTTAGGCACTGAAGCTTTCTTT. Its translation: CASTLGTEAFF.

V usage is TRBV25-1 and J usage is TRBJ2-3; D unresolved. This CDR3 region has 13 residues. V gave up 3 bases and J gave up 6 bases, with 10 bases separating them. Looked up from germline, CDR1 is MGHDK and CDR2 is SYGVNS. The CDR3 region is CASSDPGADTQYF. DNA of the CDR3: TGTGCCAGCAGTGACCCAGGCGCGGATACGCAGTATTTT.